The 21 T cell receptor beta chains reported below all come from one sample, sequenced in a study of T cell responses to AZD1222 COVID-19 vaccine. The protocol was immunoSEQ multiplex PCR, while the TCRdb copy is restricted to in-frame clones and leaves out a portion. This table holds 70,000 to 85,000 clones, 82% found once. The sequencing used peripheral blood, collected on day 0 of AZD1222 vaccination. These receptors originate from an adult in good health.

This clone was seen once. J is TRBJ2-3 and V is TRBV6-5; no reliable D call. Germline V gives CDR1 MNHEY, CDR2 SVGAGI. V was clipped by 6 bases and J by 4 bases, with 8 bases between them. The CDR3 covers 12 residues. CDR3 in amino acids: CASSRSADTQYF. Written as DNA, the CDR3 is TGTGCCAGCAGCCGGTCCGCAGATACGCAGTATTTT.

This sequence joins TRBV7-8 and TRBJ1-2, with unresolved D. Germline lookup yields CDR1 SGHVS and CDR2 FQNEAQ. The CDR3 has 13 amino acids. Trimming removed 6 bases at V and 1 base at J, with 9 bases between. The CDR3 DNA follows: TGTGCCAGCAGGTCTTCGGATAACTATGGCTACACCTTC. It encodes CASRSSDNYGYTF.

This chain joins TRBV6-5 and TRBJ2-2, with D possibly being TRBD1 (6 bases). Germline assignment: CDR1 MNHEY and CDR2 SVGAGI. The CDR3 is made up of 13 amino acids. V was trimmed by 8 bases and J by 5 bases, leaving 12 bases between them. The DNA for the CDR3 is TGTGCCAGCCAGGACAGAATGACCGGGGAGCTGTTTTTT. Translation: CASQDRMTGELFF.

The CDR3, as DNA: TGCGCCAGCAGCGGCACCAGGGGCGGCTACACCTTC. It specifies CASSGTRGGYTF. V and J are TRBV4-3 and TRBJ1-2; a weak D match, TRBD1 (6 bases). Trimming took off 5 bases at V and 8 bases at J, with 12 bases between the two ends. CDR1 and CDR2 from the germline V gene are LGHNA and YSLEER. The CDR3 length is 12 residues.

The V call is TRBV3-1 (or the pseudogene TRBV3-2), the J call TRBJ1-2; 8 bases agree with TRBD1. The germline V gene has CDR1 LGHDT and CDR2 YNNKEL (reference sequence). V shed 3 bases and J 6 bases; nucleotides not matched to a gene: 3. The CDR3 covers 13 residues. The CDR3 is CASSQDRADGYTF. The CDR3 nucleotides read TGTGCCAGCAGCCAGGACAGGGCTGATGGCTACACCTTC.

V is TRBV10-3 and J is TRBJ1-1, with TRBD1 as a possible D gene (6 bases). This CDR3 has 15 residues. Between the trimmed V and J ends, which lost 3 bases and 6 bases, there was a span of 17 bases. Germline V gene data show CDR1 as ENHRY and CDR2 as SYGVKD. The chain's CDR3 is CAISEGTGWDAEAFF. The CDR3 nucleotides read TGTGCCATCAGTGAAGGAACAGGGTGGGACGCTGAAGCTTTCTTT.

The chain couples TRBV5-1 to TRBJ2-5; D perhaps matches TRBD2 (6 bases). The germline gives CDR1 SGHRS, CDR2 YFSETQ. V lost 0 bases and J lost 5, with 14 bases in between. This CDR3 spans 15 amino acids. CDR3 amino acids: CASSLGGIAGETQYF. The CDR3, as DNA: TGCGCCAGCAGCTTGGGCGGGATCGCAGGCGAGACCCAGTACTTC.

The chain employs TRBV9 and TRBJ2-5; D is possibly TRBD1 (6 bases). Germline V gene lookup returns CDR1 SGDLS and CDR2 YYNGEE. Trimming pared 3 bases from V and 0 bases from J, leaving 9 bases between. The CDR3 consists of 14 residues. CDR3 in DNA: TGTGCCAGCAGCGGAACAGGGTACCAAGAGACCCAGTACTTC. Protein: CASSGTGYQETQYF.

This clone was found a few times. The rearrangement joins TRBV10-3 to TRBJ2-3, with D perhaps TRBD2 (5 bases). Trimming removed 7 bases from V and 2 bases from J, with 16 bases in between. CDR1 and CDR2 (germline): ENHRY, SYGVKD. The CDR3 extends over 15 amino acids. CDR3 sequence reads: CAITSGWTATDTQYF. Here the CDR3 DNA reads TGTGCCATCACCTCTGGGTGGACTGCCACAGATACGCAGTATTTT.

V and J are TRBV2 and TRBJ2-5; D remains unclear. Germline V lookup: CDR1 SNHLY, CDR2 FYNNEI. The CDR3 spans 14 residues. Trimming pared 2 bases from V and 5 bases from J, leaving 12 bases between. The CDR3 sequence: CASSESWNPETQYF. CDR3 nucleotide sequence: TGTGCCAGCAGTGAATCCTGGAATCCGGAGACCCAGTACTTC. Using reference TRBV2 and TRBJ2-5 for the parts outside the CDR3, the full variable domain is EPEVTQTPSHQVTQMGQEVILRCVPISNHLYFYWYRQILGQKVEFLVSFYNNEISEKSEIFDDQFSVERPDGSNFTLKIRSTKLEDSAMYFCASSESWNPETQYFGPGTRLLVL.

CDR3 sequence reads: CASSIRWSGATDTQYF. Here the CDR3 DNA reads TGTGCCAGTAGTATCCGTTGGAGCGGGGCCACAGATACGCAGTATTTT. The rearrangement links TRBV19 to TRBJ2-3; 7 bases match TRBD2. CDR3 length: 16 amino acids. Trimming removed 3 bases from V and 2 bases from J; junction bases left unmatched: 8. Germline CDR1 and CDR2: LNHDA and SQIVND (reference sequence). Looking up the rest from reference TRBV19 and TRBJ2-3 gives the full variable domain: DGGITQSPKYLFRKEGQNVTLSCEQNLNHDAMYWYRQDPGQGLRLIYYSQIVNDFQKGDIAEGYSVSREKKESFPLTVTSAQKNPTAFYLCASSIRWSGATDTQYFGPGTRLTVL.

The chain links TRBV7-8 to TRBJ2-1, with 8 bases fitting TRBD2. This CDR3 is built from 15 residues. Trimming took 3 bases from V and 7 from J; bases not matched to a gene: 8. Germline-derived CDR1 and CDR2 are SGHVS and FQNEAQ. The CDR3 DNA is TGTGCCAGCAGCTTTCTTACCGGGAGGGCGAATGAGCAGTTCTTC. Amino acid sequence: CASSFLTGRANEQFF.

CDR3 sequence reads: CASSVGVLAGTTDTQYF. The CDR3, as DNA: TGTGCCAGCAGCGTAGGGGTACTAGCGGGGACCACAGATACGCAGTATTTT. The J gene is TRBJ2-3, the V gene TRBV9; 10 bases are shared with TRBD2. CDR1 is SGDLS, CDR2 YYNGEE, per germline. The CDR3 spans 17 residues. J was trimmed by 2 bases and V by 0 bases; bases with no gene match: 6.

A note on this clone: The same CDR3 can be traced to other DNA sequences in this sample. The rearrangement uses TRBV12-3 or TRBV12-4 and TRBJ1-1; D is ambiguous. Trimming removed 3 bases at V and 5 bases at J, with 7 bases between. This CDR3 comprises 12 residues. CDR3 sequence reads: CASSFGGTEAFF. The DNA for the CDR3 is TGTGCCAGCAGTTTCGGAGGAACTGAAGCTTTCTTT.

The chain uses TRBV5-4 and TRBJ2-1; 12 bases align to TRBD2. After removal of 4 bases from V and 5 bases from J, the junction contained 4 bases not matched to a gene. The CDR3 sequence is 15 residues long. CDR1 and CDR2 (germline): SGHNT, YYREEE (reference sequence). CDR3 residues: CASSPGTSGHNEQFF. CDR3 DNA sequence: TGTGCCAGCAGCCCCGGGACTAGCGGGCACAATGAGCAGTTCTTC.

This chain joins TRBV6-5 and TRBJ2-3; 10 bases align to TRBD2. Trimming cost V 7 bases and J 6 bases; bases outside gene matches: 10. The CDR3 totals 15 residues. Germline V gives CDR1 MNHEY, CDR2 SVGAGI. The CDR3 DNA is TGTGCCAGCAAAGCCGGGACTAGCGTAAGGGATACGCAGTATTTT. It encodes CASKAGTSVRDTQYF.

DNA for the CDR3: TGTGCCAGCAGCCAGACAGGGGACTATGGCTACACCTTC. Translation gives CASSQTGDYGYTF. This chain joins TRBV6-4 and TRBJ1-2; TRBD1 agrees at 8 bases. Per germline, CDR1 MRHNA and CDR2 SNTAGT. This CDR3 region has 13 residues. V lost 6 bases to trimming and J lost 3 bases; unmatched junction nucleotides: 3.

The J gene is TRBJ2-2, the V gene TRBV6-5; D gene uncertain. Germline V CDR1 and CDR2: MNHEY, SVGAGI. The CDR3 spans 11 residues. V lost 5 bases to trimming and J lost 6 bases, with 4 bases between them. The CDR3: CASSTAGELFF. CDR3 DNA sequence: TGTGCCAGCAGTACTGCCGGGGAGCTGTTTTTT.

The genes are TRBV19 and TRBJ1-5; D not resolved. CDR3 length equals 17 residues. Germline CDR1 and CDR2: LNHDA and SQIVND (reference sequence). The V end lost 3 bases, the J end lost 7 bases, and 22 bases lay between the germline ends. The CDR3 nucleotides are TGTGCCAGTAGTATTCGCCCAACGTCTCTCCGGGGACAGCCCCAGCATTTT. Translated, it gives CASSIRPTSLRGQPQHF.

The V and J genes are TRBV4-3 and TRBJ2-2, with TRBD1 identical over 9 bases. J gave up 6 bases and V 0 bases, and 5 bases lay outside the gene matches. In germline, CDR1 is LGHNA, CDR2 YSLEER. The CDR3 length is 16 residues. The CDR3 bases are TGCGCCAGCAGCCAAGAAACAGGGGGCTTCCCCGGGGAGCTGTTTTTT. Residues: CASSQETGGFPGELFF.

The chain is built from TRBV5-6 and TRBJ1-2, with TRBD1 matching over 7 bases. V was clipped by 2 bases and J by 6 bases; unmatched bases: 7. The CDR3 covers 14 residues. The germline CDR1 and CDR2 sequences are SGHDT and YYEEEE. CDR3 nucleotide sequence: TGTGCCAGCAGCTTACCAGGGGGGGTGGATGGCTACACCTTC. Translation gives CASSLPGGVDGYTF.